This T cell receptor beta chain emerged from a study of blood T cell repertoires in COVID-19. CDR3 size: 15 residues. J was trimmed by 0 bases and V by 3 bases; bases with no gene match: 7. Per germline, CDR1 SQVTM and CDR2 ANQGSEA. Using immunoSEQ multiplex PCR, the repertoire was profiled, and TCRdb retains in-frame clones only, with some absent. The data show fewer than 350,000 clones, roughly 89% seen once. Assignments of participants to cohorts depended upon their own reported clinical history. The source of this sequence is a woman aged 40 to 55 who had recovered from COVID-19. The sequenced sample was PBMCs or T cells enriched from blood (not recorded which). V usage is TRBV29-1 and J usage is TRBJ1-2, with TRBD1 matching over 7 bases. DNA of the CDR3: TGCAGCGTTGATCGAGGGGGCAGAACTAACTATGGCTACACCTTC. It encodes CSVDRGGRTNYGYTF.